Reported below is one TCR beta chain. The data are from a study of blood T cell repertoires in COVID-19. Overall study context: There were acute and convalescent COVID-19 samples, and they came from the United States, Italy and Spain. Nucleic acid was either cDNA or gDNA, and it came from T cells, B-cell-depleted T cells, or PBMCs.

In the authors' methods: Counts of nucleated cells, estimated from reference gene primer amplification, were obtained. Profiled with immunoSEQ multiplex PCR; TCRdb holds only in-frame clones, not every one. V and J calls and clone size come straight from that table; D and trimming were deduced from the DNA. The table includes 110,000 or so clones, about 88% detected once. Germline V gene data show CDR1 as SNHLY and CDR2 as FYNNEI. Trimming removed 4 bases from V and 7 bases from J; junction bases left unmatched: 10. The CDR3 covers 15 residues. The rearrangement links TRBV2 to TRBJ2-5; 9 nucleotides align to TRBD2. The sample consisted of peripheral blood. The receptor's source is a woman aged 70 to 79 who had recovered from COVID-19. The CDR3 DNA follows: TGTGCCAGCAGTGCGGCTAGCGGGACCACCGGGACCCAGTACTTC. It specifies CASSAASGTTGTQYF.